The 22 T cell receptor beta chains presented below share a single source sample, sequenced in a study of preoperative IRX-2 immunotherapy in early breast cancer. Sequencing used immunoSEQ multiplex PCR; TCRdb keeps in-frame clones, though not all of them. This sample has fewer than 40,000 clones, with about 90% found just once. Treatment here: preoperative locoregional IRX-2 cytokine immunotherapy. Source: tumor tissue, taken after IRX-2 immunotherapy. These receptors all stem from a human donor with breast cancer.

This clone showed up just a few times. This chain links TRBV11-3 with TRBJ1-1; unclear D gene. The germline CDR1 and CDR2 sequences are SGHNT and YENEEA. This CDR3 has 14 amino acids. Trimming pared 3 bases from V and 5 bases from J, leaving 13 bases between. The CDR3 loop reads CASSFDVVGTEAFF. CDR3 bases: TGTGCCAGCAGCTTCGATGTCGTGGGGACTGAAGCTTTCTTT. Combining the CDR3 with reference TRBV11-3 and TRBJ1-1 gives the whole variable domain EAGVVQSPRYKIIEKKQPVAFWCNPISGHNTLYWYLQNLGQGPELLIRYENEEAVDDSQLPKDRFSAERLKGVDSTLKIQPAELGDSAVYLCASSFDVVGTEAFFGQGTRLTVV.

The V gene is TRBV29-1, the J gene TRBJ1-2, with 9 positions matching TRBD1. V lost 6 bases and J lost 0; bases outside the gene matches: 8. The germline V gene has CDR1 SQVTM and CDR2 ANQGSEA. CDR3 length equals 15 residues. CDR3 bases: TGCAGCGTCCAGGACAGGGGCAAAACTAACTATGGCTACACCTTC. Translated: CSVQDRGKTNYGYTF.

V is TRBV6-8 and J is TRBJ2-7, with 7 bases identical to TRBD1. J gave up 0 bases and V 5 bases, and 7 bases lay outside the gene matches. The CDR3 runs to 15 residues. CDR1 and CDR2 (germline): MNHGY, SAAAGT. CDR3 sequence reads: CASSPLGTVSYEQYF. As DNA, the CDR3 is TGTGCCAGCAGTCCGTTGGGGACAGTCTCCTACGAGCAGTACTTC.

The J gene is TRBJ2-5, the V gene TRBV5-1; 8 bases agree with TRBD1. Germline V gives CDR1 SGHRS, CDR2 YFSETQ. V gave up 2 bases and J gave up 3 bases; unmatched junction bases: 3. CDR3 length: 14 amino acids. The CDR3 here is CASSLGTGKETQYF. CDR3 in DNA: TGCGCCAGCAGCTTAGGGACAGGTAAAGAGACCCAGTACTTC.

CDR3 bases: TGTGCCAGCAGCTCTCCGCGATTCACAGATACGCAGTATTTT. It specifies CASSSPRFTDTQYF. This chain connects TRBV28 to TRBJ2-3; no firm D call. The CDR3 has 14 amino acids. Germline assignment: CDR1 MDHEN and CDR2 SYDVKM. V was cut by 6 bases and J by 2 bases, with 12 bases left in between.

The chain carries TRBV11-3 and TRBJ1-2; 11 positions match TRBD1. CDR1 and CDR2 from the germline V gene are SGHNT and YENEEA. The CDR3 loop spans 14 amino acids. V trimming: 4 bases; J trimming: 7 bases; junction bases outside the gene matches: 5. CDR3 DNA: TGTGCCAGCAGCTCCGTGGACAGGGGGCCTGGCTACACCTTC. Amino acid sequence: CASSSVDRGPGYTF.

The rearrangement joins TRBV5-1 to TRBJ1-6; D gene uncertain. From germline, CDR1 is SGHRS and CDR2 YFSETQ. Trimming cost V 1 base and J 4 bases, with 6 bases left between them. This CDR3 is 14 amino acids long. CDR3 nucleotide sequence: TGCGCCAGCAGCTTGAGCGGATATAATTCACCCCTCCACTTT. Translated: CASSLSGYNSPLHF.

J is TRBJ2-2 and V is TRBV11-3; 8 bases agree with TRBD2. Trimming took 2 bases from V and 5 from J; bases not matched to a gene: 10. Per germline, CDR1 SGHNT and CDR2 YENEEA. The CDR3 is 17 amino acids. The DNA for the CDR3 is TGTGCCAGCAGCTTAACGACGGGGGGGCCGGCGACCGGGGAGCTGTTTTTT. This codes for CASSLTTGGPATGELFF.

V and J are TRBV30 and TRBJ1-5; 7 bases match TRBD1. Germline loops: CDR1 GTSNPN, CDR2 SVGIG (reference sequence). V gave up 0 bases and J gave up 4 bases; unmatched junction bases: 6. This CDR3 is built from 15 residues. CDR3 DNA sequence: TGTGCCTGGAGTGTAAAGGGACAGAGGAATCAGCCCCAGCATTTT. It specifies CAWSVKGQRNQPQHF.

The chain carries TRBV11-3 and TRBJ2-7, with D perhaps TRBD2 (6 bases). The CDR3 is 14 residues long. Germline values: CDR1 SGHNT, CDR2 YENEEA. Trimming took off 6 bases at V and 0 bases at J, with 12 bases between the two ends. Here the CDR3 DNA reads TGTGCCAGCAGAACAGCGGGCCACTCCTACGAGCAGTACTTC. Translated: CASRTAGHSYEQYF.

This clone was detected once. One end of the junction does not line up with germline, which may come from a read error. The rearrangement joins TRBV11-3 to TRBJ2-2; 7 positions match TRBD1. This CDR3 comprises 16 residues. The germline CDR1 and CDR2 sequences are SGHNT and YENEEA. CDR3 sequence (DNA): TGTGCTAGCAGCTTAGGGGGCCGTACGAACACCGGGGAGCTGTTTTTT. Protein sequence: CASSLGGRTNTGELFF.

J is TRBJ1-1 and V is TRBV11-3, with TRBD1 matching over 8 bases. This CDR3 region has 20 residues. Per germline, CDR1 SGHNT and CDR2 YENEEA. The junction had 25 bases not matched to a gene; V was cut back by 6 bases and J by 4 bases. The CDR3 region is CASRIRSTGGGPLGATEAFF. The CDR3 nucleotides read TGTGCCAGCAGAATCAGATCCACAGGGGGAGGGCCCTTAGGGGCCACTGAAGCTTTCTTT. The full variable domain, rest sourced from reference TRBV11-3 and TRBJ1-1, is EAGVVQSPRYKIIEKKQPVAFWCNPISGHNTLYWYLQNLGQGPELLIRYENEEAVDDSQLPKDRFSAERLKGVDSTLKIQPAELGDSAVYLCASRIRSTGGGPLGATEAFFGQGTRLTVV.

This chain connects TRBV6-8 to TRBJ2-7; TRBD1 matches at 11 bases. This CDR3 is built from 15 residues. CDR1 MNHGY and CDR2 SAAAGT come from the germline V gene. The J segment lost 2 bases and the V segment lost 6 bases, leaving 6 bases of the junction unmatched. As DNA, the CDR3 is TGTGCCAGCAGCCGCGGACAGGGGGCCGCCTACGAGCAGTACTTC. As protein: CASSRGQGAAYEQYF.

This rearrangement joins TRBV28 to TRBJ1-5; D might be TRBD1 (6 bases). This CDR3 is 15 amino acids long. CDR1 is MDHEN, CDR2 SYDVKM, per germline. V lost 5 bases and J 7 bases, leaving 18 bases between the germline ends. The CDR3 protein is CASSLNPGAQQPQHF. CDR3 sequence (DNA): TGTGCCAGCAGTCTCAACCCGGGGGCCCAACAGCCCCAGCATTTT.

The chain is built from TRBV18 and TRBJ1-6; possible D gene TRBD1, 5 bases. The CDR3 runs to 17 residues. Germline V lookup: CDR1 KGHSH, CDR2 LQKENI. V lost 6 bases, J lost 0 bases, and 15 bases lay in between. The CDR3 loop reads CASSLSAGGSYNSPLHF. The CDR3 bases are TGTGCCAGCTCCTTGTCGGCGGGGGGCTCCTATAATTCACCCCTCCACTTT.

The chain has TRBV19 and TRBJ2-1, with no clear D. From germline, CDR1 is LNHDA and CDR2 SQIVND (reference sequence). V lost 2 bases and J 11 bases, leaving 7 bases between the germline ends. The CDR3 length is 11 residues. This CDR3 is CASSILRQQFF. CDR3 nucleotide sequence: TGTGCCAGTAGTATACTCAGGCAGCAGTTCTTC.

This chain uses TRBV18 with TRBJ1-2; no definite D call. The CDR3 consists of 14 residues. V was cut by 3 bases and J by 4 bases, with 12 bases left in between. CDR1 is KGHSH, CDR2 LQKENI, per germline. The CDR3: CASSPPSRTYGYTF. As DNA, the CDR3 is TGTGCCAGCTCACCTCCGTCCCGGACCTATGGCTACACCTTC.

This clone was seen just once. This chain joins TRBV25-1 and TRBJ1-2; 8 bases align to TRBD1. The germline gives CDR1 MGHDK, CDR2 SYGVNS. This CDR3 contains 14 residues. The junction had 5 bases not matched to a gene; V was cut back by 4 bases and J by 4 bases. CDR3 sequence (DNA): TGTGCCAGCAGTGGGACAGGGCCTCGCTATGGCTACACCTTC. The encoded protein is CASSGTGPRYGYTF.

The chain carries TRBV11-3 and TRBJ2-5; D unresolved. Per the germline V gene, CDR1 is SGHNT and CDR2 is YENEEA. Deletions cut 1 base from V and 4 bases from J, with 10 bases between. The CDR3 spans 14 residues. CDR3 nucleotide sequence: TGTGCCAGCAGCTTAGGGGCCCTCGCAGAGACCCAGTACTTC. Protein: CASSLGALAETQYF.

This sequence joins TRBV5-1 and TRBJ1-1; no firm D call. Germline-derived CDR1 and CDR2 are SGHRS and YFSETQ. This CDR3 spans 14 amino acids. V gave up 0 bases and J gave up 2 bases, with 8 bases separating them. The CDR3 loop reads CASSLGGINTEAFF. The DNA of the CDR3 is TGCGCCAGCAGCTTGGGAGGGATAAACACTGAAGCTTTCTTT.

The rearrangement uses TRBV6-8 and TRBJ1-2; the D gene is possibly TRBD1 (6 bases). Trimming left V 8 bases short and J 2 bases short, with 9 bases between. Per the germline V gene, CDR1 is MNHGY and CDR2 is SAAAGT. The CDR3 is 12 residues long. This chain's CDR3 is CASGTGNYGYTF. CDR3 in DNA: TGTGCCAGCGGTACAGGGAACTATGGCTACACCTTC.

This chain uses TRBV28 with TRBJ2-2, with 7 nucleotides matching TRBD1. The CDR3 has 16 residues. V trimming: 3 bases; J trimming: 2 bases; junction bases outside the gene matches: 6. Per germline, CDR1 MDHEN and CDR2 SYDVKM. CDR3 residues: CASSLPRTGNTGELFF. In DNA form, the CDR3 reads TGTGCCAGCAGTTTGCCCCGGACAGGCAACACCGGGGAGCTGTTTTTT.